This record covers a single TCR beta chain. The antigen is undetermined. The CDR3 extends over 17 amino acids. Between the trimmed V and J ends, which lost 0 bases and 7 bases, there was a span of 18 bases. Germline V gene lookup returns CDR1 LGHNA and CDR2 YSLEER. This entry belongs to a study of identical twins. Template switching supplied a universal primer site; unique molecular identifiers were carried on the cDNA. TCRdb re-called the 5' RACE reads with MiXCR, one entry per CDR3 protein. The profile shows about 210,000 distinct CDR3 sequences, over 8% of them singletons. Overall study findings and caveats: Out-of-frame alpha sequences shared by twins were enriched for low generation probability.

Healthy Caucasian donors formed the entire cohort. Specimen: memory (CD45RO+) T cells sorted from blood. This sequence joins TRBV4-3 and TRBJ2-2; D may be TRBD2 (5 bases). The receptor's source is a woman under 30 in good health. CDR3 DNA sequence: TGCGCCAGCAGCCAAGATAGGCCTAGCCAATGGGGCGGGGAGCTGTTTTTT. Translated: CASSQDRPSQWGGELFF.